Presented here are 32 T cell receptor beta chains from one specimen sequenced in a study of PD-L1 blockade in urothelial cancer. Time point here: pretreatment peripheral blood. The method was immunoSEQ multiplex PCR; TCRdb's version includes in-frame clones alone and lacks a portion of them. This sample has tens of thousands of clones; roughly nine tenths occur once, and the top ten carry roughly 14%. The sample consisted of PBMCs, taken around atezolizumab (anti-PD-L1) treatment. The receptor source for this set is a woman aged 60-70 years with urothelial cancer.

The chain couples TRBV9 to TRBJ1-1, with 7 bases matching TRBD1. J gave up 5 bases and V 3 bases, and 7 bases lay outside the gene matches. The CDR3 covers 14 residues. Germline CDR1 and CDR2: SGDLS and YYNGEE. The CDR3 region is CASSELQGWTEAFF. CDR3 DNA sequence: TGTGCCAGCAGCGAGCTACAGGGGTGGACTGAAGCTTTCTTT.

The chain has TRBV10-1 and TRBJ2-3; maybe TRBD2 (6 bases). The CDR3 totals 16 residues. Trimming removed 2 bases at V and 1 base at J, with 13 bases between. Germline V gives CDR1 WNHNN, CDR2 SYGVQD (reference sequence). The CDR3 sequence is CASSERLAKGTDTQYF. In DNA, the CDR3 is TGCGCCAGCAGTGAGAGGCTAGCGAAGGGCACAGATACGCAGTATTTT.

The chain joins TRBV6-6 to TRBJ1-6; D remains unclear. The CDR3 loop spans 15 amino acids. Trimming shortened V by 2 bases and J by 7 bases, and 12 bases separated the two germline ends. The V gene's germline CDR1 is MNHNY and CDR2 SVGAGI (reference sequence). CDR3 nucleotides: TGTGCCAGCAGTTACAGGGAGAAGGGAAATTCACCCCTCCACTTT. This gives the protein CASSYREKGNSPLHF.

The chain employs TRBV9 and TRBJ1-1; TRBD1 is a possible D gene (5 bases). Germline CDR1 and CDR2: SGDLS and YYNGEE. V was shortened by 0 bases and J by 3 bases, with 9 bases between the two germline ends. CDR3 length: 14 residues. For the CDR3, the DNA is TGTGCCAGCAGCGTAGCGGGGGTGGACACTGAAGCTTTCTTT. Translated: CASSVAGVDTEAFF.

This chain links TRBV10-3 with TRBJ1-6; 8 nucleotides line up with TRBD1. The germline V gene encodes CDR1 ENHRY and CDR2 SYGVKD. The CDR3 spans 14 residues. The V and J ends lost 11 bases and 7 bases, in that order; junction bases with no gene match: 10. In DNA, the CDR3 is TGTGCCCTCCGACCGGGACAGGAGAATTCACCCCTCCACTTT. Its protein product is CALRPGQENSPLHF.

This clone appeared a single time. The rearrangement joins TRBV5-1 to TRBJ2-7, with D unresolved. V shed 1 base and J shed 4 bases, with 12 bases lying between them. Germline lookup yields CDR1 SGHRS and CDR2 YFSETQ. The CDR3 is 14 residues long. The DNA of the CDR3 is TGCGCCAGCAGCTTGAGCTACGTGCCTTACGAGCAGTACTTC. As protein: CASSLSYVPYEQYF.

A note on this clone: An end of the junction differs from the germline gene, which may be a read error. V is TRBV2 and J is TRBJ2-7; TRBD2 agrees at 11 bases. Germline V lookup: CDR1 SNHLY, CDR2 FYNNEI. This CDR3 region has 14 residues. The CDR3 nucleotides read TGTGCCAGCAGTGGTCTAGCGGGAGGTACGAGCGGGGACTTC. Translated: CASSGLAGGTSGDF.

This sequence joins TRBV2 and TRBJ2-2; the match to TRBD2 covers 9 bases. The J segment lost 5 bases and the V segment lost 4 bases, leaving 5 bases of the junction unmatched. This CDR3 region has 15 residues. From germline, CDR1 is SNHLY and CDR2 FYNNEI. This chain's CDR3 is CASSGSSGRTGELFF. The CDR3 region has the DNA TGTGCCAGCAGTGGGAGTAGCGGGAGAACCGGGGAGCTGTTTTTT.

The chain couples TRBV19 to TRBJ2-3, with a possible D match to TRBD1 (6 bases). Per germline, CDR1 LNHDA and CDR2 SQIVND (reference sequence). V was trimmed by 4 bases and J by 2 bases, leaving 7 bases between them. This CDR3 region has 13 residues. CDR3 amino acids: CASSRQVTDTQYF. DNA for the CDR3: TGTGCCAGTAGTAGACAGGTCACAGATACGCAGTATTTT.

The chain recombines TRBV29-1 with TRBJ1-4, with 8 positions matching TRBD1. The ends lost 7 bases at V and 8 bases at J; junction bases unmatched: 6. Germline-derived CDR1 and CDR2 are SQVTM and ANQGSEA. The CDR3 has 12 amino acids. The CDR3 nucleotides are TGCAGCGCCGAATGGACAGGGGAAAAACTGTTTTTT. As protein: CSAEWTGEKLFF.

This clone was picked up one time. The chain links TRBV7-2 to TRBJ2-3; D possibly corresponds to TRBD1 (6 bases). This CDR3 has 15 amino acids. Between the trimmed V and J ends, which lost 1 base and 5 bases, there was a span of 13 bases. Germline V lookup: CDR1 SGHTA, CDR2 FQGNSA. The DNA of the CDR3 is TGTGCCAGCAGCTTAGGTTGGGGGCAAAAAGATACGCAGTATTTT. Translation: CASSLGWGQKDTQYF.

With respect to this clone: The sample holds other DNA sequences that translate to the same CDR3. V usage is TRBV5-1 and J usage is TRBJ1-5; tentative D call: TRBD1 (6 bases). Trimming pared 4 bases from V and 0 bases from J, leaving 11 bases between. The CDR3 has 15 residues. Looked up from germline, CDR1 is SGHRS and CDR2 is YFSETQ. CDR3 protein: CASSPTGGSNQPQHF. Here the CDR3 DNA reads TGCGCCAGCAGCCCGACAGGTGGTAGCAATCAGCCCCAGCATTTT.

The rearrangement joins TRBV27 to TRBJ2-5; TRBD2 agrees at 11 bases. V lost 6 bases, J lost 5 bases, and 5 bases stayed unmatched. Germline V lookup: CDR1 MNHEY, CDR2 SMNVEV (reference sequence). The CDR3 length is 14 residues. The CDR3: CASRRLAGTETQYF. The CDR3 nucleotides read TGTGCCAGCAGGAGACTAGCGGGGACGGAGACCCAGTACTTC.

This clone was recorded once. V is TRBV6-6 and J is TRBJ2-2, with D possibly TRBD2 on 6 matching bases. Germline CDR1 MNHNY, CDR2 SVGAGI (reference sequence). CDR3 length: 16 residues. Deletions cut 6 bases from V and 6 bases from J, with 20 bases between. CDR3 sequence (DNA): TGTGCCAGCAGACACCTCCGGGGGAGTAGGGCCGGGGAGCTGTTTTTT. Translated: CASRHLRGSRAGELFF.

V is TRBV19 and J is TRBJ1-2, with D possibly TRBD1 on 5 matching bases. The ends were cut back, 3 bases at V and 4 bases at J, with 12 bases in the middle. This CDR3 is built from 14 residues. Germline CDR1 is LNHDA and CDR2 is SQIVND (reference sequence). In DNA form, the CDR3 reads TGTGCCAGTAGTATCTTAGGGGAAGGCTATGGCTACACCTTC. Residues: CASSILGEGYGYTF. The variable domain in full, completed from reference TRBV19 and TRBJ1-2, reads DGGITQSPKYLFRKEGQNVTLSCEQNLNHDAMYWYRQDPGQGLRLIYYSQIVNDFQKGDIAEGYSVSREKKESFPLTVTSAQKNPTAFYLCASSILGEGYGYTFGSGTRLTVV.

This clone has only a few counts. The chain recombines TRBV9 with TRBJ2-3; tentative D call: TRBD2 (6 bases). The CDR3 length is 17 residues. Germline assignment: CDR1 SGDLS and CDR2 YYNGEE. V lost 4 bases to trimming and J lost 9 bases, with 27 bases between them. The CDR3 sequence: CASSSLGRGEAQITQYF. The CDR3 DNA is TGTGCCAGCAGCTCCCTTGGGCGGGGAGAAGCACAGATAACGCAGTATTTT. Based on the CDR3 plus reference TRBV9 and TRBJ2-3, the full variable domain is DSGVTQTPKHLITATGQRVTLRCSPRSGDLSVYWYQQSLDQGLQFLIQYYNGEERAKGNILERFSAQQFPDLHSELNLSSLELGDSALYFCASSSLGRGEAQITQYFGPGTRLTVL.

V and J are TRBV30 and TRBJ1-1, with D uncertain. With 1 base removed from V and 6 bases from J, the gap between germline ends came to 6 bases. From germline, CDR1 is GTSNPN and CDR2 SVGIG (reference sequence). This CDR3 is built from 11 residues. The DNA of the CDR3 is TGTGCCTGGAGTGCCTGGCCTGAAGCTTTCTTT. Translated: CAWSAWPEAFF.

This chain connects TRBV7-9 to TRBJ1-2; 8 bases agree with TRBD1. The CDR3 runs to 15 residues. Germline loops: CDR1 SEHNR, CDR2 FQNEAQ (reference sequence). With 5 bases clipped from V and 2 bases from J, the junction kept 7 bases outside the gene matches. CDR3 sequence reads: CASSLGTGTNYGYTF. CDR3 sequence (DNA): TGTGCCAGCAGCCTAGGGACAGGAACCAACTATGGCTACACCTTC.

The V and J genes are TRBV2 and TRBJ2-3; D is possibly TRBD2 (5 bases). Trimming shortened V by 0 bases and J by 3 bases, and 7 bases separated the two germline ends. The germline gives CDR1 SNHLY, CDR2 FYNNEI. The CDR3 consists of 14 residues. CDR3 sequence reads: CASSEARATDTQYF. DNA for the CDR3: TGTGCCAGCAGTGAAGCGAGGGCGACAGATACGCAGTATTTT.

This rearrangement joins TRBV11-1 to TRBJ2-5, with D perhaps matching TRBD1 (6 bases). This CDR3 has 13 amino acids. Germline CDR1 and CDR2: SGHAT and FQDESV (reference sequence). The ends were cut back, 6 bases at V and 5 bases at J, with 13 bases in the middle. CDR3 nucleotide sequence: TGTGCCAGCAGACCAGGGACACAGGAGACCCAGTACTTC. Translation: CASRPGTQETQYF.

The chain has TRBV5-4 and TRBJ2-7; TRBD2 agrees at 10 bases. Germline-derived CDR1 and CDR2 are SGHNT and YYREEE (reference sequence). Unmatched junction bases numbered 3, after V lost 1 base and J lost 5 bases. This CDR3 is built from 14 residues. The CDR3, as DNA: TGTGCCAGCAGCTTGTCCGGGACTAGCGACGAGCAGTACTTC. This translates into CASSLSGTSDEQYF.

This chain links TRBV5-1 with TRBJ1-1, with 7 bases that match TRBD1. Germline values: CDR1 SGHRS, CDR2 YFSETQ. There are 16 residues in the CDR3. V lost 0 bases, J lost 6 bases, and 11 bases stayed unmatched. The CDR3 DNA follows: TGCGCCAGCAGCTTGGTCACAGGGGCAAATGTCGCTGAAGCTTTCTTT. Protein sequence: CASSLVTGANVAEAFF.

J is TRBJ2-2 and V is TRBV2; perhaps TRBD1 as D (6 bases). With 4 bases removed from V and 3 bases from J, the gap between germline ends came to 9 bases. Germline lookup yields CDR1 SNHLY and CDR2 FYNNEI. The CDR3 sequence is 14 residues long. The CDR3 nucleotides are TGTGCCAGCAGTGGGGCAGGGGACACCGGGGAGCTGTTTTTT. Translated, it gives CASSGAGDTGELFF.

The chain links TRBV5-6 to TRBJ2-1; maybe TRBD1 (6 bases). Trimming shortened V by 6 bases and J by 3 bases, and 16 bases separated the two germline ends. Germline values: CDR1 SGHDT, CDR2 YYEEEE. The CDR3 length is 15 residues. The CDR3 DNA sequence: TGTGCCAGCACCCTTAGACAGGCCCACTACAATGAGCAGTTCTTC. Amino acid sequence: CASTLRQAHYNEQFF.

This chain connects TRBV7-9 to TRBJ2-4; 7 bases map to TRBD1. This CDR3 has 14 amino acids. Germline loops: CDR1 SEHNR, CDR2 FQNEAQ (reference sequence). Trimming cost V 5 bases and J 2 bases; bases outside gene matches: 3. In DNA, the CDR3 is TGTGCCAGCAGCACGGGACAGCCCAAAAACATTCAGTACTTC. It codes for CASSTGQPKNIQYF.

This clone was recorded a few times. This chain joins TRBV27 and TRBJ2-7; tentatively, D is TRBD1 (6 bases). The CDR3 is 15 residues long. Germline CDR1 and CDR2: MNHEY and SMNVEV (reference sequence). V shed 6 bases and J shed 3 bases, with 18 bases lying between them. CDR3 in DNA: TGTGCCAGCAGGGTACCAGGGGAGTCGGGCTACGAGCAGTACTTC. This sequence encodes CASRVPGESGYEQYF.

The V and J genes are TRBV19 and TRBJ2-5; possible D gene TRBD1, 7 bases. Trimming cost V 2 bases and J 7 bases, with 8 bases left between them. Looked up from germline, CDR1 is LNHDA and CDR2 is SQIVND (reference sequence). This CDR3 contains 12 residues. The CDR3 region has the DNA TGTGCCAGTAGTATACAGGGGGGGACCCAGTACTTC. It yields the protein CASSIQGGTQYF.

V is TRBV7-9 and J is TRBJ2-3; TRBD2 is a possible D gene (6 bases). The length of the CDR3 is 15 residues. The V and J ends lost 4 bases and 1 base respectively, with 12 bases between them. Germline V gene data show CDR1 as SEHNR and CDR2 as FQNEAQ (reference sequence). In nucleotides, the CDR3 is TGTGCCAGCAGCTCATGGGACTGGGGCACAGATACGCAGTATTTT. It codes for CASSSWDWGTDTQYF.

The V and J genes are TRBV7-5 and TRBJ2-1; the D call in the table, TRBD1, was not verified against the DNA. TRBV7-5 is labeled a pseudogene. This CDR3 is built from 16 residues. The DNA for the CDR3 is TGTGCCAGAAGCTTAGGTCCAGGGGGATGCTACAATGAGCAGTTCTTC. It specifies CARSLGPGGCYNEQFF.

The chain is built from TRBV4-2 and TRBJ2-2; 16 positions agree with TRBD2. The CDR3 is made up of 19 amino acids. V lost 4 bases, J lost 7 bases, and 12 bases stayed unmatched. The germline V gene has CDR1 LGHNA and CDR2 YNFKEQ. The DNA for the CDR3 is TGTGCCAGCAGCCGGGGACTAGCGGGGGGGAACCTTAGGGTCGGGGAGCTGTTTTTT. It codes for CASSRGLAGGNLRVGELFF.

This clone was seen a single time. The chain combines TRBV7-9 with TRBJ2-2; 8 nucleotides line up with TRBD2. The CDR3 runs 15 residues. Germline lookup yields CDR1 SEHNR and CDR2 FQNEAQ (reference sequence). The J segment lost 5 bases and the V segment lost 4 bases, leaving 6 bases of the junction unmatched. This CDR3 reads CASSYGERGTGELFF. The CDR3 DNA follows: TGTGCCAGCAGCTACGGGGAGCGGGGGACCGGGGAGCTGTTTTTT.

The J gene is TRBJ2-5, the V gene TRBV2; D not certain. V was clipped by 5 bases and J by 2 bases, with 9 bases between them. CDR3 length: 13 amino acids. Germline CDR1 SNHLY, CDR2 FYNNEI. The CDR3 protein is CASSLGRQETQYF. CDR3 nucleotides: TGTGCCAGCAGTCTTGGCAGGCAAGAGACCCAGTACTTC.